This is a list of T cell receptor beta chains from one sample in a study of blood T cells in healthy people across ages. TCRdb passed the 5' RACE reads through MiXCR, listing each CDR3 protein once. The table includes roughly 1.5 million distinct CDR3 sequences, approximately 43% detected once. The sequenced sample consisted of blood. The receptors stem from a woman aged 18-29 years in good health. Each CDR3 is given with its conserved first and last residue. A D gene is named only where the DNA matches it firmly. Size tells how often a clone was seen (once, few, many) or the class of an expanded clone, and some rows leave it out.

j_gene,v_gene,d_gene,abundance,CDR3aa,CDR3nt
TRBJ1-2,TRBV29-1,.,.,CSVEPGEDYGYTF,TGCAGCGTTGAACCTGGGGAGGACTATGGCTACACCTTC
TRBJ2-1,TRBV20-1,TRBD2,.,CSDGLAEGNEQFF,TGCAGTGACGGACTAGCGGAGGGAAATGAGCAGTTCTTC
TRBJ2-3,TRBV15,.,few,CATEGLEDTQYF,TGTGCCACCGAGGGCCTAGAGGATACGCAGTATTTT
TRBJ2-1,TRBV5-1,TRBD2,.,CASTRGTSGTYNEQFF,TGCGCCAGCACGCGAGGGACTAGCGGAACCTACAATGAGCAGTTCTTC
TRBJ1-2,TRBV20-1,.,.,CSAVTDRNYGHTF,TGCAGTGCCGTCACCGATCGAAACTATGGCCACACCTTC
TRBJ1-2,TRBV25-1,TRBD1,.,CASSENVAGGPYGYTF,TGTGCCAGCAGTGAGAACGTAGCAGGGGGCCCTTATGGCTACACCTTC
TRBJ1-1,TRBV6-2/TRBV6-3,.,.,CASSYPRSSGGNTEAFF,TGTGCCAGCAGTTACCCCCGTTCTTCGGGGGGAAACACTGAAGCTTTCTTT
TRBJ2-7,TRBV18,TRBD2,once,CASSGSGGLVPYF,TGTGCCAGCTCCGGATCGGGGGGGCTGGTTCCGTACTTC
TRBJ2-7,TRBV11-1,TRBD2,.,CASSFRTGGQQYF,TGTGCCAGCAGCTTTCGTACGGGAGGTCAGCAGTACTTC
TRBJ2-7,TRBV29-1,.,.,CSALTDIPNEQYF,TGCAGCGCATTGACCGACATCCCCAACGAGCAGTACTTC
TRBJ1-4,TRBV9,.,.,CASSVGRSNEKLFF,TGTGCCAGCAGCGTAGGGAGGAGTAATGAAAAACTGTTTTTT
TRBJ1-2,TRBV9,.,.,CASSVSSGGRGYTF,TGTGCCAGCAGCGTATCGTCGGGTGGTCGGGGCTACACCTTC
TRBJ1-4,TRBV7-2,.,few,CASSPGTANEKLFF,TGTGCCAGCAGCCCAGGGACTGCGAATGAAAAACTGTTTTTT
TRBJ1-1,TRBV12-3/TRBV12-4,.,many,CASSRTGADTEAFF,TGTGCCAGCAGCCGAACGGGAGCCGACACTGAAGCTTTCTTT
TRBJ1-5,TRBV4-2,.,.,CASSQDATGYSNQPQHF,TGTGCCAGCAGCCAAGACGCCACAGGCTATAGCAATCAGCCCCAGCATTTT
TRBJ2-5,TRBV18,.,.,CASSKGDEQYF,TGTGCCAGCTCCAAAGGCGATGAGCAGTACTTC
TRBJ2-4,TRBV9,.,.,CVSSSPHRGGAKNIQYF,TGTGTCAGCAGCAGTCCCCACAGGGGGGGAGCCAAAAACATTCAGTACTTC
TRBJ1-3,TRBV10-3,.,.,CAITSSSGNTIYF,TGTGCCATCACGAGCTCCTCTGGAAACACCATATATTTT
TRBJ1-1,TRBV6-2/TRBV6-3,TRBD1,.,CASSHRDSEAFF,TGTGCCAGCAGTCACCGGGACAGTGAAGCTTTCTTT
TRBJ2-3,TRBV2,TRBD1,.,CASSGDRVSTDTQYF,TGTGCCAGCAGCGGGGACAGGGTCAGCACAGATACGCAGTATTTT
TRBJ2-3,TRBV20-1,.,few,CSARVPRVASSTDTQYF,TGCAGTGCTAGAGTCCCCCGGGTAGCCTCCAGCACAGATACGCAGTATTTT
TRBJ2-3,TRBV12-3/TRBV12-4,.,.,CASTPPNTDTQYF,TGTGCCAGCACCCCCCCCAACACAGATACGCAGTATTTT
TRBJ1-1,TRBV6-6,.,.,CASRTDAGGTEAFF,TGTGCCAGCAGAACCGACGCGGGCGGGACTGAAGCTTTCTTT
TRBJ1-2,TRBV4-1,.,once,CASSQLLPAGGNGYTF,TGCGCCAGCAGCCAATTGCTCCCGGCGGGGGGCAATGGCTACACCTTC
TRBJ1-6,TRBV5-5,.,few,CASSPQNPPPLHF,TGTGCCAGCAGCCCCCAGAATCCACCACCCCTCCACTTT
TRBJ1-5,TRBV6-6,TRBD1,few,CASKDRDIRPQHF,TGTGCCAGCAAGGACAGGGATATTCGACCCCAGCATTTT
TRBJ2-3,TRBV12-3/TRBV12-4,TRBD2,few,CASSPLVSGSTDTQYF,TGTGCCAGCAGTCCCCTGGTTAGCGGGAGCACAGATACGCAGTATTTT
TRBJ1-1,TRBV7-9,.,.,CASSLQQMNTEAFF,TGTGCCAGCAGCTTACAACAGATGAACACTGAAGCTTTCTTT
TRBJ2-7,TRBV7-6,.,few,CASSLSASPVISYNEQYF,TGTGCCAGCAGCTTATCAGCTTCGCCGGTTATCTCCTACAATGAGCAGTACTTC
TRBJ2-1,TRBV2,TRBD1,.,CASSGTGGDGNEQFF,TGTGCCAGCAGTGGGACAGGGGGCGATGGCAATGAGCAGTTCTTC
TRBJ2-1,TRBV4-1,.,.,CASSQPLRGHGNEQFF,TGCGCCAGCAGCCAACCCTTGCGGGGGCATGGCAATGAGCAGTTCTTC
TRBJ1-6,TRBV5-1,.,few,CASSAGPRLGDNSPLHF,TGCGCCAGCAGCGCGGGACCGCGCCTAGGGGATAATTCACCCCTCCACTTT
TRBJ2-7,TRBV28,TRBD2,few,CASSFSGREERYEQYF,TGTGCCAGCAGTTTTAGCGGGAGGGAGGAGAGATACGAGCAGTACTTC
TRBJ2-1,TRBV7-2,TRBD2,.,CASSESGRTFNEQFF,TGTGCCAGCAGCGAAAGCGGGAGAACGTTTAATGAGCAGTTCTTC
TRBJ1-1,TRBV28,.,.,CASSLAGRVSTEAFF,TGTGCCAGCAGTTTGGCGGGGCGGGTGTCCACTGAAGCTTTCTTT
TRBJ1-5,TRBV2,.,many,CASSEQGSNQPQHF,TGTGCCAGCAGTGAACAGGGTAGCAATCAGCCCCAGCATTTT